The T cell receptor beta chain described here comes from a study of OX40 agonist ivuxolimab in advanced cancers. Profiling relied on immunoSEQ multiplex PCR, and the TCRdb table lists in-frame clones only, not all of them. The sample holds about 35,000 clones, around four fifths seen once. Trimming took off 10 bases at V and 14 bases at J, with 20 bases between the two ends. The germline V gene has CDR1 LNHDA and CDR2 SQIVND (reference sequence). CDR3 length: 11 residues. The material sequenced was CD4+ or CD8+ T cells sorted from blood, taken in a trial of the OX40 agonist ivuxolimab. The V call is TRBV19, the J call TRBJ1-1; tentatively, D is TRBD1 (6 bases). The source of this sequence is an adult with an advanced solid tumor such as melanoma, head and neck, liver or kidney cancer. CDR3 DNA sequence: TGTGCCACCCTTCTCCTAGGACAGCCGTTCTTT. Amino acids: CATLLLGQPFF.